The 2 T cell receptor beta chains below all came from one sample that was sequenced in a study of beta chain features in type 1 diabetes. The isolated RNA, all of it, was reverse transcribed, so expressed TCRB transcripts were what got sequenced. Here immunoSEQ multiplex PCR was the method, and the copy in TCRdb shows in-frame clones only, minus some. The data hold some 330,000 clones, with 9.5% to 11% observed a single time. What was sequenced was naive CD4+ T cells from blood. These receptors all stem from a woman aged 25-40 years in good health.

This clone has a handful of counts. This chain joins TRBV28 and TRBJ2-7; D gene uncertain. Per germline, CDR1 MDHEN and CDR2 SYDVKM. The CDR3 covers 13 residues. V was trimmed by 6 bases and J by 0 bases, leaving 9 bases between them. The CDR3 DNA reads as TGTGCCAGCAGCCGCCTCAGCTCCTACGAGCAGTACTTC. Its translation is CASSRLSSYEQYF.

This chain uses TRBV5-1 with TRBJ2-3; 8 nucleotides align to TRBD1. The CDR3 is 15 amino acids. Germline assignment: CDR1 SGHRS and CDR2 YFSETQ. V trimming: 4 bases; J trimming: 1 base; junction bases outside the gene matches: 5. Here the CDR3 reads CASSIQGARTDTQYF. Here the CDR3 DNA reads TGCGCCAGCAGCATCCAGGGGGCGCGCACAGATACGCAGTATTTT.